This T cell receptor beta chain was recorded in a study of T-cell memory formation after mild COVID-19. Ten or more counts support this clonotype. There are 14 residues in the CDR3. V was shortened by 0 bases and J by 1 base, with 4 bases between the two germline ends. CDR1 and CDR2 (germline): SGHNT, YYREEE (reference sequence). TCRdb reprocessed the 5' RACE reads with MiXCR, giving one entry per CDR3 protein. The sample includes about 35,000 distinct CDR3 sequences, approximately 21% of them seen just once. The rearrangement uses TRBV5-4 and TRBJ2-2; D is ambiguous. Sequenced input: PBMCs or a T cell subset sorted from them (not recorded which). This TCR was recovered from an adult who had mild COVID-19 (a few samples of this study predate the infection). Cell type and time point are not known. CDR3 sequence: CASSLAVNTGELFF. CDR3 DNA sequence: TGTGCCAGCAGCTTGGCGGTGAACACCGGGGAGCTGTTTTTT.